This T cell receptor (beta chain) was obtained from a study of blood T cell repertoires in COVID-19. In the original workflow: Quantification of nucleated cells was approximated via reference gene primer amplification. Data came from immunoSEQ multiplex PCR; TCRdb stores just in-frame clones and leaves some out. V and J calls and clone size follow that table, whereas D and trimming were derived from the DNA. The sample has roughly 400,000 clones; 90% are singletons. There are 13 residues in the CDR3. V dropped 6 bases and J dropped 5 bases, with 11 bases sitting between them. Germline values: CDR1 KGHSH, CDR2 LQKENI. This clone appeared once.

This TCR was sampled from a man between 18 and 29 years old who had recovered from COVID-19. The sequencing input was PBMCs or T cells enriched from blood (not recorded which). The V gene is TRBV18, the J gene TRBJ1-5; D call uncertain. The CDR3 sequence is CASSHSPDQPQHF. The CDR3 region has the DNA TGTGCCAGCTCCCATTCACCGGATCAGCCCCAGCATTTT.